The 9 T cell receptor beta chains presented below share a single source sample, sequenced in a study of CD8+ T cells in alopecia areata. Isolated RNA was reverse transcribed into cDNA used as the sequencing template. This table comes from immunoSEQ multiplex PCR, and its TCRdb copy is limited to in-frame clones, with some not included. The data contain 90,000 to 100,000 clones, approximately 60% of them singletons. This sample's treatment: oral pan-JAK inhibitor, 5-10 mg twice daily. Sequenced material: CD8+ T cells sorted from blood, taken at week 4, from a patient treated with tofacitinib. Receptor source: a human donor with alopecia areata.

The chain has TRBV15 and TRBJ1-5; D not resolved. V dropped 0 bases and J dropped 7 bases, with 13 bases sitting between them. The germline V gene has CDR1 LNHNV and CDR2 YYDKDF (reference sequence). CDR3 length: 15 amino acids. The CDR3 sequence is CATSRDLGTQQPQHF. The DNA of the CDR3 is TGTGCCACCAGCAGAGATTTAGGAACCCAACAGCCCCAGCATTTT.

The chain combines TRBV4-3 with TRBJ2-7, with 10 bases aligning to TRBD2. V lost 0 bases and J lost 2; bases outside the gene matches: 7. Germline loops: CDR1 LGHNA, CDR2 YSLEER. The CDR3 extends over 17 amino acids. CDR3 in amino acids: CASSQDRASGSAYEQYF. The DNA of the CDR3 is TGCGCCAGCAGCCAAGATCGTGCTAGCGGGAGTGCCTACGAGCAGTACTTC.

This clone was detected only a few times. The chain has TRBV2 and TRBJ2-2, with D perhaps TRBD2 (7 bases). Per germline, CDR1 SNHLY and CDR2 FYNNEI. V was clipped by 7 bases and J by 4 bases, with 19 bases between them. This CDR3 comprises 16 residues. The CDR3 reads CASTDREDRSTGELFF. CDR3 nucleotides: TGTGCCAGCACCGACCGGGAGGACAGAAGCACCGGGGAGCTGTTTTTT.

The chain carries TRBV7-9 and TRBJ2-6; TRBD1 might be the D (5 bases). CDR1 and CDR2 from the germline V gene are SEHNR and FQNEAQ (reference sequence). The CDR3 is 14 amino acids. V lost 6 bases to trimming and J lost 4 bases, with 10 bases between them. The CDR3 protein is CASSTGSGANVLTF. As DNA, the CDR3 is TGTGCCAGCAGTACAGGATCCGGGGCCAACGTCCTGACTTTC.

This chain links TRBV5-6 with TRBJ2-4, with D possibly being TRBD1 (6 bases). CDR1 is SGHDT, CDR2 YYEEEE, per germline. Trimming shortened V by 0 bases and J by 0 bases, and 13 bases separated the two germline ends. This CDR3 has 17 residues. The CDR3 nucleotides read TGTGCCAGCAGCTTGGGTCAGGGGAGTATAGCCAAAAACATTCAGTACTTC. Protein sequence: CASSLGQGSIAKNIQYF.

The rearrangement uses TRBV27 and TRBJ2-2; D is undetermined. The V end lost 4 bases, the J end lost 4 bases, and 13 bases lay between the germline ends. The CDR3 spans 15 residues. Germline V gene lookup returns CDR1 MNHEY and CDR2 SMNVEV (reference sequence). CDR3 amino acids: CASSYIVVPTGELFF. The CDR3 bases are TGTGCCAGCAGTTATATTGTGGTACCCACCGGGGAGCTGTTTTTT.

The chain uses TRBV10-3 and TRBJ1-2; tentative D call: TRBD1 (6 bases). The germline CDR1 and CDR2 sequences are ENHRY and SYGVKD. V was shortened by 2 bases and J by 0 bases, with 7 bases between the two germline ends. This CDR3 spans 14 amino acids. CDR3 DNA sequence: TGTGCCATCAGTGAGGGACAGTCTAACTATGGCTACACCTTC. Translation gives CAISEGQSNYGYTF.

The chain is built from TRBV6-6 and TRBJ2-7, with a tentative D call TRBD2 (6 bases). This CDR3 is 15 amino acids long. The germline V and J ends were trimmed by 5 bases and 2 bases, with 16 bases remaining between them. Per germline, CDR1 MNHNY and CDR2 SVGAGI (reference sequence). CDR3 in amino acids: CASSQLADSTYEQYF. DNA of the CDR3: TGTGCCAGCAGTCAATTAGCGGATTCCACCTACGAGCAGTACTTC.

This clone occurred once. The V and J genes are TRBV9 and TRBJ2-3, with no clear D. V shed 6 bases and J shed 8 bases, with 10 bases lying between them. The CDR3 covers 11 residues. Germline-derived CDR1 and CDR2 are SGDLS and YYNGEE. CDR3 protein: CASNRVVTQYF. CDR3 DNA sequence: TGTGCCAGCAATAGGGTGGTTACGCAGTATTTT.